These T cell receptor beta chains were read from a single sample in a study of blood T cells in healthy people across ages. TCRdb recomputed calls from the 5' RACE reads with MiXCR, one row per CDR3 protein. The sample includes 540,000 or so distinct CDR3 sequences, 25% to 30% of them seen just once. The specimen was blood. Source of these receptors: a woman in her 70s in good health. Both conserved end residues are part of each CDR3. The D gene is left open where the match is weak. Clone size is given for some rows only: seen once, a few or many times, or a class if the clone is expanded.

v_gene	abundance	j_gene	d_gene	CDR3aa	CDR3nt
TRBV20-1	-	TRBJ2-1	-	CSAQQDGSQHHNEQFF	TGCAGTGCCCAGCAGGATGGCTCCCAACATCACAATGAGCAGTTCTTC
TRBV20-1	few	TRBJ2-3	TRBD2	CSARSSGGAGETQYF	TGCAGTGCTAGATCTAGCGGGGGGGCAGGTGAGACCCAGTACTTT
TRBV5-1	-	TRBJ1-4	TRBD1	CASSTSGGDWEKLFF	TGCGCCAGCAGCACTTCAGGGGGAGATTGGGAAAAACTGTTTTTT
TRBV6-5	-	TRBJ1-1	TRBD1	CASSYWGQGDTEAFF	TGTGCCAGCAGTTACTGGGGACAGGGGGACACTGAAGCTTTCTTT
TRBV7-9	-	TRBJ2-3	TRBD2	CARPGTSGPVGDTQYF	TGTGCCAGGCCCGGGACTAGCGGACCAGTGGGAGATACGCAGTATTTT
TRBV4-3	-	TRBJ2-1	TRBD2	CASSRGLAGGTLSNEQFF	TGCGCCAGCAGCCGAGGACTAGCGGGGGGGACCCTCTCCAATGAGCAGTTCTTC
TRBV6-2/TRBV6-3	few	TRBJ2-5	-	CASREHGETQYF	TGTGCCAGCAGAGAACACGGGGAGACCCAGTACTTC
TRBV3-1	-	TRBJ2-7	-	CASSQGGRITYEQYF	TGTGCCAGCAGCCAAGGAGGAAGGATAACCTACGAGCAGTACTTC
TRBV29-1	few	TRBJ2-1	TRBD1	CSDRPGTGHQTNEQFF	TGCAGCGACCGTCCCGGGACAGGGCACCAAACCAATGAGCAGTTCTTC
TRBV20-1	-	TRBJ1-1	TRBD1	CSARLQGSEAFF	TGCAGTGCTAGACTACAGGGGAGTGAAGCTTTCTTT
TRBV20-1	few	TRBJ2-1	-	CSASWEQFF	TGCAGTGCTAGTTGGGAGCAGTTCTTC
TRBV7-9	-	TRBJ2-3	-	CASSLPGRRGDTQYF	TGTGCCAGCAGCTTACCGGGGCGCCGGGGAGATACGCAGTATTTT
TRBV20-1	many	TRBJ2-3	TRBD2	CSALAGGADTQYF	TGCAGTGCTTTAGCGGGGGGGGCGGATACGCAGTATTTT
TRBV7-9	-	TRBJ1-2	TRBD1	CASRIGTAPYGYTF	TGTGCCAGCAGGATCGGGACAGCCCCATATGGCTACACCTTC
TRBV10-3	-	TRBJ1-3	TRBD1	CAISEGDRGSGNTIYF	TGTGCCATCAGTGAAGGGGACAGGGGGTCTGGAAACACCATATATTTT
TRBV4-2	few	TRBJ1-2	-	CASSQVLKTGYTF	TGTGCCAGCAGCCAAGTGTTGAAAACTGGCTACACCTTC
TRBV5-1	few	TRBJ2-5	TRBD2	CASSPGGANQETQYF	TGCGCCAGCAGCCCCGGGGGGGCAAACCAAGAGACCCAGTACTTC
TRBV7-2	-	TRBJ2-5	-	CASSLVGVRGQETQYF	TGTGCCAGCAGCTTAGTAGGGGTTCGAGGCCAAGAGACCCAGTACTTC
TRBV12-3/TRBV12-4	few	TRBJ1-2	-	CASRNTRGYTF	TGTGCCAGCAGGAACACTCGGGGCTACACCTTC
TRBV20-1	-	TRBJ2-5	-	CRAVGGGPQETQYF	TGCAGGGCCGTTGGCGGGGGCCCTCAAGAGACCCAGTACTTC
TRBV3-1	-	TRBJ2-1	-	CASSPGGFGLEQFF	TGTGCCAGCAGCCCTGGAGGTTTTGGTCTCGAGCAGTTCTTC
TRBV14	-	TRBJ1-1	-	CASSPVGMSAFF	TGTGCCAGCAGCCCGGTCGGCATGAGTGCTTTCTTT
TRBV7-2	-	TRBJ1-2	-	CASSLGGERGYGYTF	TGTGCCAGCAGCTTGGGAGGGGAGCGGGGCTATGGCTACACCTTC
TRBV29-1	-	TRBJ2-3	TRBD2	CSVRTSGITDTQYF	TGCAGCGTACGGACTAGCGGAATCACAGATACGCAGTATTTT
TRBV5-1	-	TRBJ1-1	-	CASSSLDTRNTEAFF	TGCGCCAGCAGCTCATTGGACACCCGGAACACTGAAGCTTTCTTT
TRBV24-1	few	TRBJ2-5	-	CATSGDPWETQYF	TGTGCCACCAGTGGGGACCCCTGGGAGACCCAGTACTTC
TRBV5-1	-	TRBJ1-1	-	CASSLVGGPNTEAFF	TGCGCCAGCAGCTTGGTGGGGGGTCCGAACACTGAAGCTTTCTTT
TRBV20-1	-	TRBJ2-7	TRBD2	CSASGPRTSGGTSRAYEQYF	TGCAGTGCTAGCGGACCCCGGACTAGCGGGGGAACCTCAAGGGCCTACGAGCAGTACTTC
TRBV12-3/TRBV12-4	-	TRBJ2-4	TRBD1	CASRRQGAAKNIQYF	TGTGCCAGCAGGAGACAGGGGGCTGCCAAAAACATTCAGTACTTC
TRBV12-3/TRBV12-4	-	TRBJ2-1	-	CASGINYNEQFF	TGTGCCAGCGGGATAAACTACAATGAGCAGTTCTTC
TRBV7-8	few	TRBJ2-1	-	CASSFQQGIKYNEQFF	TGTGCCAGCAGCTTCCAACAGGGAATAAAGTACAATGAGCAGTTCTTC
TRBV2	-	TRBJ2-1	-	CASRGQPNEQFF	TGTGCCAGCAGAGGACAGCCCAATGAGCAGTTCTTC
TRBV5-1	-	TRBJ2-3	-	CASSFGLFTDTQYF	TGCGCCAGCAGCTTTGGACTGTTTACAGATACGCAGTATTTT
TRBV14	-	TRBJ2-5	-	CASSRFGPQETQYF	TGTGCCAGCAGCCGATTCGGGCCCCAAGAGACCCAGTACTTC
TRBV12-3/TRBV12-4	-	TRBJ1-6	TRBD1	CASSPGTGSPLHF	TGTGCCAGCAGCCCAGGGACAGGTTCACCCCTCCACTTT
TRBV20-1	-	TRBJ1-3	-	CSATPGKRDTIYF	TGCAGTGCCACACCAGGGAAACGGGACACCATATATTTT
TRBV7-2	-	TRBJ2-5	TRBD2	CASSLATSGSSQYF	TGTGCCAGCAGCTTAGCCACTAGCGGGAGCTCCCAGTACTTC
TRBV5-1	few	TRBJ2-2	-	CASSERASTGELFF	TGCGCCAGCAGCGAGAGGGCTAGCACCGGGGAGCTGTTTTTT
TRBV7-8	many	TRBJ2-4	-	CASSSRLALAKNIQYF	TGTGCCAGCAGCTCCAGACTTGCTCTAGCCAAAAACATTCAGTACTTC
TRBV6-1	once	TRBJ1-1	-	CASSESWGEAFF	TGTGCCAGCAGTGAGAGCTGGGGTGAAGCTTTCTTT
TRBV7-2	-	TRBJ1-1	-	CASNLVSEAFF	TGTGCCAGCAACTTAGTCAGTGAGGCTTTCTTT
TRBV20-1	few	TRBJ1-5	-	CSAARGGQPQHF	TGCAGTGCTGCCCGGGGGGGTCAGCCCCAGCATTTT
TRBV20-1	-	TRBJ2-5	-	CSAQDGPLETQYF	TGCAGTGCCCAGGACGGCCCCTTGGAGACCCAGTACTTC
TRBV29-1	few	TRBJ1-2	-	CSVGTVNYGYTF	TGCAGCGTAGGGACCGTTAACTATGGCTACACCTTC
TRBV28	-	TRBJ1-1	-	CASSNPGTAAFF	TGTGCCAGCAGTAACCCCGGGACGGCAGCTTTCTTT
TRBV7-2	few	TRBJ2-3	-	CASSLVFTGTDTQYF	TGTGCCAGCAGCTTAGTATTCACCGGCACAGATACGCAGTATTTT
TRBV20-1	-	TRBJ1-4	TRBD1	CGGGQAFATNEKLFF	TGCGGTGGCGGACAGGCGTTTGCAACTAATGAAAAACTGTTTTTT
TRBV6-2/TRBV6-3	many	TRBJ2-5	-	CASSLTAGTYYF	TGTGCCAGCAGCCTAACCGCCGGGACTTACTACTTC
TRBV18	-	TRBJ1-6	TRBD1	CASSPDRADNSPLHF	TGTGCCAGCTCACCTGACAGGGCCGATAATTCACCCCTCCACTTT
TRBV7-2	-	TRBJ2-7	-	CAGSPQGVSSYEQYF	TGTGCCGGCAGCCCCCAGGGAGTGAGCTCCTACGAGCAGTACTTC
TRBV5-1	few	TRBJ1-2	TRBD1	CASSTRDRDSPNGYTF	TGCGCCAGCAGCACCCGGGACAGGGATTCCCCGAATGGCTACACCTTC
TRBV12-3/TRBV12-4	once	TRBJ2-5	-	CASINNGGETQYF	TGTGCCAGCATCAACAATGGGGGAGAGACCCAGTACTTC